This is a list of T cell receptor beta chains from one sample in a study of blood T cell repertoires in COVID-19. The method was immunoSEQ multiplex PCR; TCRdb's version includes in-frame clones alone and lacks a portion of them. The sample shows hundreds of thousands of clones, around 82% of them seen only once. The sample was peripheral blood. The receptors shown here come from a man of 80 years or more with acute or convalescent COVID-19. The CDR3 runs from the conserved cysteine through the conserved F or W. D genes are given only for firm matches. The size of a clone is reported for some rows only, either as once, few or many, or as a class for expanded clones.

J gene	D gene	clone size	V gene	CDR3 DNA	CDR3 protein
TRBJ1-3	TRBD1	NA	TRBV7-2	TGTGCCAGCAGCAACCAACAGGGGGCGGGAAACACCATATATTTT	CASSNQQGAGNTIYF
TRBJ2-1	TRBD2	NA	TRBV18	TGTGCCAGCTCACCGGGACTAGCGGGAGTAGATGAGCAGTTCTTC	CASSPGLAGVDEQFF
TRBJ2-3	TRBD1	NA	TRBV28	TGTGCCAGCAGCACCGGGACAGGGGGCTCAGGTACGCAGTATTTT	CASSTGTGGSGTQYF
TRBJ2-7	NA	once	TRBV6-4	TGTGCCAGCAGCGAACAGCCCTCCTACGAGCAGTACTTC	CASSEQPSYEQYF
TRBJ2-5	NA	NA	TRBV12-3/TRBV12-4	TGTGCCAGCAGTGCGGACTCTCAAGAGACCCAGTACTTC	CASSADSQETQYF
TRBJ2-3	TRBD2	NA	TRBV5-4	TGTGCCAGCAGCTCCGGGACTAGCGCAGATACGCAGTATTTT	CASSSGTSADTQYF
TRBJ1-3	NA	NA	TRBV7-9	TGTGCCAGCAGCCGTCCGACAGGAGATATCCATGGAAACACCATATATTTT	CASSRPTGDIHGNTIYF
TRBJ2-1	TRBD2	NA	TRBV28	TGTGCCAGCGCTAGCGGGGTGGGAGAGCAGTTCTTC	CASASGVGEQFF
TRBJ1-1	NA	NA	TRBV5-1	TGCGCCAGCAGCAAAACGACAGGCGACGGACCCCCTTTCTTT	CASSKTTGDGPPFF
TRBJ2-7	NA	NA	TRBV5-1	TGCGCCAGCAGCTTGGAAGGGGTCGAGCAGTACTTC	CASSLEGVEQYF
TRBJ2-4	TRBD2	NA	TRBV28	TGTGCCAGCAGCACCACCAGAGCCCCGGGACTAGCCCGAAACATTCAGTACTTC	CASSTTRAPGLARNIQYF
TRBJ2-7	TRBD1	NA	TRBV24-1	TGTGCCACCAGTGACCCGGGACAGTCCTCCTACGAGCAGTACTTC	CATSDPGQSSYEQYF
TRBJ2-5	NA	NA	TRBV7-9	TGTGCCAGCACGCGCCCGACTACCATACAAGAGACCCAGTACTTC	CASTRPTTIQETQYF
TRBJ2-3	NA	NA	TRBV9	TGTGCCAGCAGCAGTCTGGCGGGAAGTAGCACAGATACGCAGTATTTT	CASSSLAGSSTDTQYF
TRBJ1-6	NA	NA	TRBV29-1	TGCAGCGTTGTATTGGGGAGTAATTCACCCCTCCACTTT	CSVVLGSNSPLHF
TRBJ2-7	NA	NA	TRBV5-6	TGTGCCAGCAGCTTTCTCCTTAGACAAAACTACGAGCAGTACTTC	CASSFLLRQNYEQYF
TRBJ2-7	TRBD1	few	TRBV5-1	TGCGCCAGCAGCTCGGGACAGGGAGGGTTCGAGCAGTACTTC	CASSSGQGGFEQYF
TRBJ2-5	TRBD2	NA	TRBV10-1	TGCGCCAGCACCCCTGCATCTCATACCCCGGGACTAGCGGGAGTAGGTTGGAAAGAGACCCAGTACTTC	CASTPASHTPGLAGVGWKETQYF
TRBJ2-2	TRBD2	NA	TRBV6-1	TGTGCCAGCAGTGGACTAGCGGGGGGGCCTGAATCCGGGGAGCTGTTTTTT	CASSGLAGGPESGELFF
TRBJ2-7	NA	NA	TRBV11-2	TGTGCCAGCAGCTTAGTGCCAGGTATGGCCTACGAGCAGTACTTC	CASSLVPGMAYEQYF
TRBJ1-2	NA	NA	TRBV19	TGTGCCAGTACCTCGACAGCTCCTCTCTATGGCTACACCTTC	CASTSTAPLYGYTF
TRBJ2-1	TRBD2	NA	TRBV28	TGTGCCAGCAGTGCCGGACTAGCGGGTAACAATGAGCAGTTCTTC	CASSAGLAGNNEQFF
TRBJ1-1	NA	NA	TRBV7-9	TGTGCCAGCAGGGAAAGGCGGGGCGCTGAAGCTTTCTTT	CASRERRGAEAFF
TRBJ1-5	TRBD1	NA	TRBV5-1	TGCGCCAGCAGCCCGGGGACAGGGGTTCAGCCCCAGCATTTT	CASSPGTGVQPQHF
TRBJ2-5	TRBD1	NA	TRBV30	TGTGCCTGGAGTGAACAGGGGCGGGAGACCCAGTACTTC	CAWSEQGRETQYF
TRBJ1-6	NA	NA	TRBV30	TGTGCCTGGGGGAGCTCCTATAATTCACCCCTCCACTTT	CAWGSSYNSPLHF
TRBJ2-2	NA	NA	TRBV28	TGTGCCAGCAGTTCTGCGCGGGGCGGCACCGGGGAGCTGTTTTTT	CASSSARGGTGELFF
TRBJ2-7	TRBD1	NA	TRBV7-9	TGTGCCAGCAGCCGTACTGCGGACAGGGGCGACGAGCAGTACTTC	CASSRTADRGDEQYF